This T cell receptor beta chain was obtained from a study of blood T cell repertoires in COVID-19. In the source study's methods: Reference gene primers were amplified, and this amplification served to estimate nucleated cell counts. The table came from immunoSEQ multiplex PCR; TCRdb's copy has only in-frame clones and leaves some out. The V and J calls and clone size come from that table; D and trimming were worked out from the DNA. The table shows 14,000 to 15,000 clones, with around 86% occurring only once. The CDR3 contains 15 residues. Trimming took off 4 bases at V and 1 base at J, with 14 bases between the two ends. Germline V gives CDR1 SGHNT, CDR2 YYREEE (reference sequence).

V is TRBV5-4 and J is TRBJ1-1, with D possibly matching TRBD1 (6 bases). The sequencing input was peripheral blood. The sequence derives from a human donor in a cohort sampled during active COVID-19. In nucleotides, the CDR3 is TGTGCCAGCAGCCCAGGGACAAACTCGAACACTGAAGCTTTCTTT. This encodes CASSPGTNSNTEAFF.